Listed here are 30 T cell receptor beta chains from one sample, sequenced in a study of Graves' ophthalmopathy and Graves' hyperthyroidism. RNA transcripts yielded amplified TCR beta CDR3 regions. An initial RT-PCR round employing HTBI primers preceded a second-round multiplex PCR. TCRdb independently ran MiXCR on the multiplex PCR reads; one entry per CDR3 protein. The table lists around 400,000 distinct CDR3 sequences, approximately 20% of them singletons. The sequenced sample was peripheral blood. The receptors come from a woman younger than 35 with Graves' ophthalmopathy.

The chain joins TRBV27 to TRBJ2-7, with unresolved D. Germline V gene data show CDR1 as MNHEY and CDR2 as SMNVEV (reference sequence). V was cut by 5 bases and J by 3 bases, with 14 bases left in between. This CDR3 region has 14 residues. The CDR3 reads CASSLRTANYEQYF. As DNA, the CDR3 is TGTGCCAGCAGTCTCCGGACGGCAAACTACGAGCAGTACTTC.

This clonotype was recorded at least ten times. This rearrangement joins TRBV10-3 to TRBJ1-5; perhaps TRBD1 as D (5 bases). Germline CDR1 and CDR2: ENHRY and SYGVKD. The CDR3 spans 14 residues. Trimming cost V 10 bases and J 4 bases, with 17 bases left between them. In DNA, the CDR3 is TGTGCCACCCGGGGGGGTCCCCAAAATCAGCCCCAGCATTTT. Amino acids: CATRGGPQNQPQHF.

The chain uses TRBV29-1 and TRBJ2-2; TRBD2 aligns across 8 bases. The germline gives CDR1 SQVTM, CDR2 ANQGSEA. This CDR3 has 19 residues. In nucleotides, the CDR3 is TGCAGGGCCCCCCTTGGCGGGGGGCCCCGACCTTTAAACACCGGGGAGCTGTTTTTT. This gives the protein CRAPLGGGPRPLNTGELFF.

The rearrangement links TRBV12-3 or TRBV12-4 to TRBJ2-5; 10 bases are shared with TRBD1. The CDR3 is 16 residues long. V lost 6 bases, J lost 4 bases, and 11 bases stayed unmatched. The CDR3 bases are TGTGCCAGCAGCCGCGGACAAGACAGGGGGCCAGAGACCCAGTACTTC. Amino acid sequence: CASSRGQDRGPETQYF.

This clonotype was found many times. The V call is TRBV5-5, the J call TRBJ1-2, with D tentatively TRBD1 (5 bases). The CDR3 spans 15 residues. Deletions cut 4 bases from V and 0 bases from J, with 13 bases between. Per germline, CDR1 SGHKS and CDR2 YYEKEE (reference sequence). The CDR3 spells CASSLGPTANYGYTF. The CDR3 DNA follows: TGTGCCAGCAGCCTGGGACCGACAGCTAACTATGGCTACACCTTC. Drawing the rest from reference TRBV5-5 and TRBJ1-2, the complete variable domain is DAGVTQSPTHLIKTRGQQVTLRCSPISGHKSVSWYQQVLGQGPQFIFQYYEKEERGRGNFPDRFSARQFPNYSSELNVNALLLGDSALYLCASSLGPTANYGYTFGSGTRLTVV.

This clonotype was seen repeatedly, ten times or more. CDR3 nucleotides: TGCGCCAGCAGCCAAGATCGGGAGGGTTATGGCTACACCTTC. Residues: CASSQDREGYGYTF. V usage is TRBV4-3 and J usage is TRBJ1-2; D gene ambiguous. This CDR3 comprises 14 residues. Germline CDR1 LGHNA, CDR2 YSLEER. The germline V and J ends were trimmed by 0 bases and 5 bases, with 10 bases remaining between them.

The chain couples TRBV12-3 or TRBV12-4 to TRBJ2-5; 7 nucleotides align to TRBD2. The J call may be wrong; the DNA end is better matched by TRBJ2-4. The CDR3 totals 21 residues. The CDR3 DNA follows: TGTGCCAGCAGTTTCCACCCGCTAGCGGACTTCCTAAAGGGGACCAAAAACATTCAGTACTTC. Its translation: CASSFHPLADFLKGTKNIQYF.

CDR3 sequence reads: CASSLTPWDGYTF. The CDR3 DNA follows: TGTGCCAGCAGTCTGACACCCTGGGATGGCTACACCTTC. This rearrangement joins TRBV6-1 to TRBJ1-2; no clear D. Looked up from germline, CDR1 is MNHNS and CDR2 is SASEGT. This CDR3 has 13 amino acids. V was pared by 5 bases and J by 6 bases, with 13 bases between.

In this sample, this clonotype turned up many times. The chain combines TRBV19 with TRBJ1-5; 7 nucleotides line up with TRBD1. The ends lost 3 bases at V and 6 bases at J; junction bases unmatched: 8. CDR1 is LNHDA, CDR2 SQIVND, per germline (reference sequence). The CDR3 is 15 residues long. Written as DNA, the CDR3 is TGTGCCAGTAGTATGGACAGGTCTGGGGGTCAGCCCCAGCATTTT. This codes for CASSMDRSGGQPQHF.

This clonotype was recorded many times. The chain is built from TRBV7-2 and TRBJ1-2; D uncertain. Germline V lookup: CDR1 SGHTA, CDR2 FQGNSA. Trimming took off 5 bases at V and 2 bases at J, with 15 bases between the two ends. The length of the CDR3 is 15 residues. CDR3 sequence reads: CASSGSKELNYGYTF. CDR3 nucleotide sequence: TGTGCCAGCAGCGGCTCCAAGGAACTCAACTATGGCTACACCTTC. Variable domain in full (rest from reference TRBV7-2 and TRBJ1-2): GAGVSQSPSNKVTEKGKDVELRCDPISGHTALYWYRQSLGQGLEFLIYFQGNSAPDKSGLPSDRFSAERTGGSVSTLTIQRTQQEDSAVYLCASSGSKELNYGYTFGSGTRLTVV.

This clonotype was seen many times. This rearrangement joins TRBV29-1 to TRBJ2-4; possible D gene TRBD1, 6 bases. CDR1 is SQVTM, CDR2 ANQGSEA, per germline. This CDR3 region has 12 residues. V was clipped by 4 bases and J by 13 bases, with 17 bases between them. The CDR3 DNA reads TGCAGCGTTGTATCGGTCGAGGACAGACAGTACTTC. Its protein product is CSVVSVEDRQYF.

This clonotype was counted ten times or more. The J gene is TRBJ2-4, the V gene TRBV19; TRBD2 matches at 13 bases. This CDR3 has 19 residues. Per germline, CDR1 LNHDA and CDR2 SQIVND (reference sequence). With 6 bases clipped from V and 0 bases from J, the junction kept 11 bases outside the gene matches. The CDR3 bases are TGTGCCAGTAGCGTATCAGGGACTAGCGGGAACTTAGCCAAAAACATTCAGTACTTC. Amino acids: CASSVSGTSGNLAKNIQYF. The full variable domain, in which reference TRBV19 and TRBJ2-4 provide the parts outside the CDR3, is DGGITQSPKYLFRKEGQNVTLSCEQNLNHDAMYWYRQDPGQGLRLIYYSQIVNDFQKGDIAEGYSVSREKKESFPLTVTSAQKNPTAFYLCASSVSGTSGNLAKNIQYFGAGTRLSVL.

This clonotype was seen at least ten times. This sequence joins TRBV5-1 and TRBJ2-2; tentatively, D is TRBD2 (5 bases). This CDR3 has 16 residues. Germline loops: CDR1 SGHRS, CDR2 YFSETQ. V was cut by 0 bases and J by 4 bases, with 13 bases left in between. The CDR3 sequence is CASSLGERARTGELFF. CDR3 nucleotides: TGCGCCAGCAGCTTGGGGGAGAGGGCCCGCACCGGGGAGCTGTTTTTT.

This clonotype was seen at least ten times. The chain combines TRBV30 with TRBJ1-3; D unresolved. The CDR3 has 11 amino acids. V dropped 5 bases and J dropped 0 bases, with 2 bases sitting between them. Germline CDR1 and CDR2: GTSNPN and SVGIG (reference sequence). The CDR3 here is CAWDSGNTIYF. DNA of the CDR3: TGTGCCTGGGACTCTGGAAACACCATATATTTT.

In this sample, this clonotype turned up many times. This rearrangement joins TRBV9 to TRBJ2-7; tentative D call: TRBD2 (5 bases). CDR1 and CDR2 (germline): SGDLS, YYNGEE. Trimming shortened V by 0 bases and J by 8 bases, and 12 bases separated the two germline ends. The CDR3 is 13 residues long. CDR3 sequence: CASSVGLAPQQYF. The CDR3 nucleotides read TGTGCCAGCAGCGTAGGGCTAGCCCCGCAGCAGTACTTC.

This clonotype was detected once. The CDR3 DNA reads as TGTGCCACCAGTGACGGGACAGGTTACTTAGAGACCCAGTACTTC. Protein: CATSDGTGYLETQYF. The V call is TRBV24-1, the J call TRBJ2-5, with 8 bases aligning to TRBD1. Germline loops: CDR1 KGHDR, CDR2 SFDVKD. The CDR3 runs to 15 residues. Trimming cost V 4 bases and J 4 bases; bases outside gene matches: 7.

The chain uses TRBV7-9 and TRBJ2-7, with D perhaps TRBD1 (5 bases). From germline, CDR1 is SEHNR and CDR2 FQNEAQ (reference sequence). Trimming took 7 bases from V and 5 from J, leaving 15 bases between them. The CDR3 has 13 residues. CDR3 protein: CASNFQGLDEQYF. CDR3 nucleotides: TGTGCCAGCAACTTTCAGGGTCTGGACGAGCAGTACTTC. Together with reference TRBV7-9 and TRBJ2-7, the CDR3 gives the full variable domain: DTGVSQNPRHKITKRGQNVTFRCDPISEHNRLYWYRQTLGQGPEFLTYFQNEAQLEKSRLLSDRFSAERPKGSFSTLEIQRTEQGDSAMYLCASNFQGLDEQYFGPGTRLTVT.

This clonotype was picked up many times. The rearrangement links TRBV20-1 to TRBJ2-7; weak D call: TRBD2 (6 bases). The CDR3 is made up of 14 amino acids. Germline CDR1 DFQATT, CDR2 SNEGSKA (reference sequence). V lost 3 bases, J lost 1 base, and 13 bases lay in between. The CDR3 region has the DNA TGCAGTGCTAGTAGTACTAGCTCTTCCTACGAGCAGTACTTC. Its translation: CSASSTSSSYEQYF.

This clonotype came up many times. The CDR3 spells CASSHRGLWNTEAFF. CDR3 bases: TGTGCCAGCAGCCACAGGGGACTTTGGAACACTGAAGCTTTCTTT. The chain is built from TRBV11-2 and TRBJ1-1; 7 bases are a match to TRBD1. The CDR3 is 15 residues long. J gave up 1 base and V 5 bases, and 7 bases lay outside the gene matches. Per germline, CDR1 SGHAT and CDR2 FQNNGV.

This clonotype was counted ten times or more. The CDR3 sequence: CAWKIKGAAYETQYF. The CDR3, as DNA: TGTGCCTGGAAGATCAAGGGGGCTGCTTACGAGACCCAGTACTTC. The chain carries TRBV30 and TRBJ2-5; 7 nucleotides align to TRBD1. Germline V gene lookup returns CDR1 GTSNPN and CDR2 SVGIG (reference sequence). J was trimmed by 5 bases and V by 4 bases; bases with no gene match: 13. The CDR3 length is 15 residues.

This clonotype was detected only a few times. The V and J genes are TRBV29-1 and TRBJ1-1; tentative D call: TRBD1 (6 bases). This CDR3 is 17 amino acids long. Trimming shortened V by 6 bases and J by 0 bases, and 23 bases separated the two germline ends. Per the germline V gene, CDR1 is SQVTM and CDR2 is ANQGSEA. The CDR3 here is CSVARIGQLPMNTEAFF. The CDR3 nucleotides are TGCAGCGTGGCTAGGATCGGACAGCTTCCTATGAACACTGAAGCTTTCTTT.

The rearrangement joins TRBV7-9 to TRBJ2-3; no clear D gene. Germline-derived CDR1 and CDR2 are SEHNR and FQNEAQ (reference sequence). The ends were cut back, 6 bases at V and 0 bases at J, with 10 bases in the middle. This CDR3 is 14 amino acids long. This chain's CDR3 is CASSLAPSTDTQYF. Here the CDR3 DNA reads TGTGCCAGCAGTCTTGCCCCAAGCACAGATACGCAGTATTTT.

This clonotype was recorded many times. This CDR3 reads CASSPSLQVPPETQYF. CDR3 coding DNA: TGTGCCAGCAGCCCGAGTCTTCAGGTACCGCCGGAGACCCAGTACTTC. The chain is built from TRBV7-9 and TRBJ2-5; no reliable D call. Germline V gene sequence: CDR1 SEHNR, CDR2 FQNEAQ (reference sequence). This CDR3 has 16 residues. With 5 bases removed from V and 5 bases from J, the gap between germline ends came to 21 bases.

This clonotype was observed at least ten times. V and J are TRBV6-5 and TRBJ1-2; D is perhaps TRBD1 (6 bases). Deletions cut 0 bases from V and 8 bases from J, with 10 bases between. CDR3 size: 13 residues. Germline V gene data show CDR1 as MNHEY and CDR2 as SVGAGI. CDR3 protein: CASSYSAGVGYTF. The CDR3 region has the DNA TGTGCCAGCAGTTACTCGGCAGGGGTAGGCTACACCTTC.

This clonotype was detected many times. V usage is TRBV5-1 and J usage is TRBJ1-5; 8 nucleotides align to TRBD1. The CDR3 loop spans 15 amino acids. Germline V gene sequence: CDR1 SGHRS, CDR2 YFSETQ. V gave up 3 bases and J gave up 1 base; unmatched junction bases: 3. The CDR3 DNA sequence: TGCGCCAGCAGCTGGACAGGGAGAAGCAATCAGCCCCAGCATTTT. This codes for CASSWTGRSNQPQHF. The complete variable domain, with remaining parts taken from reference TRBV5-1 and TRBJ1-5, reads KAGVTQTPRYLIKTRGQQVTLSCSPISGHRSVSWYQQTPGQGLQFLFEYFSETQRNKGNFPGRFSGRQFSNSRSEMNVSTLELGDSALYLCASSWTGRSNQPQHFGDGTRLSIL.

The rearrangement uses TRBV6-1 and TRBJ1-3; D possibly corresponds to TRBD1 (6 bases). The length of the CDR3 is 17 residues. From germline, CDR1 is MNHNS and CDR2 SASEGT. V was shortened by 6 bases and J by 0 bases, with 18 bases between the two germline ends. CDR3 in amino acids: CASSPAGGARSGNTIYF. The CDR3 bases are TGTGCCAGCAGCCCAGCGGGGGGGGCCCGCTCTGGAAACACCATATATTTT.

In its sample, this clonotype was seen many times. The chain combines TRBV27 with TRBJ2-2, with 8 bases aligning to TRBD2. CDR3 length equals 17 residues. The germline CDR1 and CDR2 sequences are MNHEY and SMNVEV (reference sequence). The V gene end was trimmed by 5 bases and the J gene end by 0 bases; junction bases not matched to a gene: 8. The CDR3 region has the DNA TGTGCCAGCAGTCCTAGGACTAGCTGGGCGAACACCGGGGAGCTGTTTTTT. Its translation is CASSPRTSWANTGELFF.

This clonotype was recorded many times. This may be a read error, as it is one base from a much larger clone. The chain is built from TRBV30 and TRBJ2-5; 7 bases map to TRBD2. V lost 8 bases, J lost 2 bases, and 8 bases stayed unmatched. The CDR3 loop spans 13 amino acids. Germline values: CDR1 GTSNPN, CDR2 SVGIG (reference sequence). CDR3 sequence reads: CAGRGRAQETQYF. The CDR3 DNA reads as TGTGCCGGGCGGGGGAGGGCTCAAGAGACCCAGTACTTC.

This clonotype has a count of ten or more. This rearrangement joins TRBV27 to TRBJ2-2, with D perhaps TRBD1 (6 bases). Trimming pared 2 bases from V and 1 base from J, leaving 8 bases between. CDR1 and CDR2 (germline): MNHEY, SMNVEV (reference sequence). CDR3 size: 15 residues. The CDR3: CASSLGQWNTGELFF. DNA for the CDR3: TGTGCCAGCAGTTTAGGACAGTGGAACACCGGGGAGCTGTTTTTT.

This clonotype came up many times. This chain connects TRBV7-2 to TRBJ1-1, with a tentative D call TRBD1 (6 bases). CDR3 length: 18 amino acids. V was cut by 2 bases and J by 3 bases, with 22 bases left in between. The germline CDR1 and CDR2 sequences are SGHTA and FQGNSA. The CDR3 protein is CASSLMWGLLSADTEAFF. The CDR3 coding sequence is TGTGCCAGCAGCTTAATGTGGGGGCTCCTGAGCGCGGACACTGAAGCTTTCTTT.